The 3 T cell receptor beta chains below come from one sample, sequenced in a study of cytomegalovirus exposure and HLA in healthy donors. TCRdb keeps only in-frame clones here, not all; method: immunoSEQ multiplex PCR. The sample lists 90,000 to 130,000 clones; around 82% were seen once. Sequences were obtained from PBMCs. The receptors shown here come from a woman between 18 and 29 years old in good health and CMV-seronegative.

This clone was recorded only once. CDR3 nucleotides: TGCGCCAGCAGCCAAGATATTAGCGGGATCACAGATACGCAGTATTTT. Translation gives CASSQDISGITDTQYF. This chain connects TRBV4-1 to TRBJ2-3, with 8 bases lining up with TRBD2. The J segment lost 2 bases and the V segment lost 0 bases, leaving 4 bases of the junction unmatched. The CDR3 contains 16 residues. CDR1 is MGHRA, CDR2 YSYEKL, per germline.

The V gene is TRBV7-9, the J gene TRBJ2-7; unclear D gene. Germline assignment: CDR1 SEHNR and CDR2 FQNEAQ (reference sequence). Trimming cost V 0 bases and J 5 bases, with 14 bases left between them. The CDR3 runs 15 residues. CDR3 coding DNA: TGTGCCAGCAGCTTAGCGGTTAGAGACAAGGACGAGCAGTACTTC. Translated, it gives CASSLAVRDKDEQYF.

The rearrangement links TRBV28 to TRBJ1-2; D perhaps matches TRBD1 (5 bases). V was pared by 8 bases and J by 1 base, with 17 bases between. CDR3 size: 15 residues. Germline V CDR1 and CDR2: MDHEN, SYDVKM. The CDR3 loop reads CASLQGAGFNYGYTF. DNA for the CDR3: TGTGCCAGCCTACAAGGGGCGGGGTTTAACTATGGCTACACCTTC.